This TCR beta chain was found in a study of OX40 agonist ivuxolimab in advanced cancers. About the study: Three patients responded partially, comprising one with hepatocellular carcinoma and two with cutaneous melanoma.

CDR3 length: 16 amino acids. Trimming at V came to 0 bases and at J to 2 bases, leaving 6 bases not matched to a gene. CDR1 is SGDLS and CDR2 is YYNGEE in the germline V gene. The method was immunoSEQ multiplex PCR; TCRdb's version includes in-frame clones alone and lacks a portion of them. This sample carries tens of thousands of clones, just under 95% of them seen once, and the ten largest clones take 8% to 13%. Study observations and caveats: Clonal expansion was seen in CD4+ and CD8+ blood T cells by week 6 at 0.1 to 3.0 mg/kg.

With respect to this clone: The antigen is not known.

This receptor was taken from an adult with an advanced solid tumor such as melanoma, head and neck, liver or kidney cancer. Sample: CD4+ or CD8+ T cells sorted from blood, taken in a trial of the OX40 agonist ivuxolimab. The V call is TRBV9, the J call TRBJ2-7; 9 bases are shared with TRBD2. In DNA form, the CDR3 reads TGTGCCAGCAGCGTAGCGGGGTTAGCGGGGGCCTACGAGCAGTACTTC. Residues: CASSVAGLAGAYEQYF.